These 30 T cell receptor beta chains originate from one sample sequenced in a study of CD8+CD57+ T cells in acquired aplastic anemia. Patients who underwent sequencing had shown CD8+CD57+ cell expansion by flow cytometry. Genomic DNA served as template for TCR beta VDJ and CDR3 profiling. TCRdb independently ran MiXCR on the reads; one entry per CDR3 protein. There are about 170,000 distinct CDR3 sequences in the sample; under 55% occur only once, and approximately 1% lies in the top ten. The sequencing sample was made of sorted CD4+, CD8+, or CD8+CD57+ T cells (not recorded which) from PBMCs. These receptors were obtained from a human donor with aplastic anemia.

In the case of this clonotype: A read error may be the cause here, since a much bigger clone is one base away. CDR3: CASRGGFYGCTF. CDR3 DNA: TGTGCCAGCAGAGGAGGATTTTATGGCTGCACCTTC. This rearrangement joins TRBV5-8 to TRBJ1-2; D not certain. The CDR3 sequence is 12 residues long. In germline, CDR1 is SGHTS, CDR2 YDEGEE.

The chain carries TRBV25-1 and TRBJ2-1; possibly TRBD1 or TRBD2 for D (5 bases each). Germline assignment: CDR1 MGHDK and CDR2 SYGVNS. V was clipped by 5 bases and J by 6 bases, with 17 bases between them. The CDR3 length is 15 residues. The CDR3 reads CASSSGLEGLNEQFF. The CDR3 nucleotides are TGTGCCAGCAGTTCCGGACTCGAGGGGCTCAATGAGCAGTTCTTC.

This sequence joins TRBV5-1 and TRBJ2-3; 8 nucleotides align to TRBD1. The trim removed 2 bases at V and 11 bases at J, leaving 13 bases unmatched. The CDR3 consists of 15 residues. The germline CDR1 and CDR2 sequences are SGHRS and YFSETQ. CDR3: CASSLGQGYYNEQYF. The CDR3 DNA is TGCGCCAGCAGCTTAGGACAGGGATACTACAATGAGCAGTATTTT.

CDR3 bases: TGTGCCACCAGTGATCCGACTAGCGGGGGGGAGACCCAGTACTTC. Amino acids: CATSDPTSGGETQYF. This chain links TRBV24-1 with TRBJ2-5; the match to TRBD2 covers 13 bases. V dropped 3 bases and J dropped 5; count of bases not matched to a gene: 2. The CDR3 totals 15 residues. The germline V gene encodes CDR1 KGHDR and CDR2 SFDVKD.

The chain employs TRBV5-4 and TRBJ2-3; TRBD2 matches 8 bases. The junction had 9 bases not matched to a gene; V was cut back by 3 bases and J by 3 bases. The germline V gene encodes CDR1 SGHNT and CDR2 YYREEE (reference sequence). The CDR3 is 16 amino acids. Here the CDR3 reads CASSSRTGGPTDTQYF. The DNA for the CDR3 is TGTGCCAGCAGCTCCAGGACGGGAGGGCCTACAGATACGCAGTATTTT.

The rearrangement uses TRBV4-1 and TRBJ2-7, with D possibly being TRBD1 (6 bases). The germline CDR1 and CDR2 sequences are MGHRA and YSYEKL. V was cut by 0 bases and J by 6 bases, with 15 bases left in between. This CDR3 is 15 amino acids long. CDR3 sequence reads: CASSQDPAGAGEQYF. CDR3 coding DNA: TGCGCCAGCAGCCAAGATCCGGCAGGGGCGGGCGAGCAGTACTTC.

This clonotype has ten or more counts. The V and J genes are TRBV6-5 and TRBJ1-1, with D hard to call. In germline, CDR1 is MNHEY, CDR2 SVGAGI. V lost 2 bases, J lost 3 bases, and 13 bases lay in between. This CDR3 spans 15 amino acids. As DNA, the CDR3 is TGTGCCAGCAGTTACGCCACCTCCGCGTACACTGAAGCTTTCTTT. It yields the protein CASSYATSAYTEAFF.

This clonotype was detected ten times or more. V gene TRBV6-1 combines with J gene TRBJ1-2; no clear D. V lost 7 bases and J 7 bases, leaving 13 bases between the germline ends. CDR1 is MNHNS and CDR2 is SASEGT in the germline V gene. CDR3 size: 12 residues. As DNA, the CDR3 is TGTGCCAGCACCCAAACGGGGTCTGGCTACACCTTC. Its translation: CASTQTGSGYTF.

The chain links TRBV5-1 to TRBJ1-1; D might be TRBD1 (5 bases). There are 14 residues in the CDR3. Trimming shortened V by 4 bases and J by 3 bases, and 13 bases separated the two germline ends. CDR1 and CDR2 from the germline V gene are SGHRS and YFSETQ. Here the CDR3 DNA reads TGCGCCAGCAGCGTAGCGGGAGGGGACACTGAAGCTTTCTTT. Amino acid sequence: CASSVAGGDTEAFF.

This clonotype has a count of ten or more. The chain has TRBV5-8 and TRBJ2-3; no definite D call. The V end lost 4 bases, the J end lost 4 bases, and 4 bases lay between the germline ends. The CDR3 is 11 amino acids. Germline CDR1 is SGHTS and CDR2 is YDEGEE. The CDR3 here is CASSPADTQYF. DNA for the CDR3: TGTGCCAGCAGCCCCGCAGATACGCAGTATTTT.

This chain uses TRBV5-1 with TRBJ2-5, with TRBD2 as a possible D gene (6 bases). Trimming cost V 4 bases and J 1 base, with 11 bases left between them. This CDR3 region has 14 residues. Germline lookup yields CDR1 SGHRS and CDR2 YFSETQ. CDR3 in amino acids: CASSGDFPQETQYF. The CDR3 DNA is TGCGCCAGCAGCGGGGACTTCCCCCAAGAGACCCAGTACTTC.

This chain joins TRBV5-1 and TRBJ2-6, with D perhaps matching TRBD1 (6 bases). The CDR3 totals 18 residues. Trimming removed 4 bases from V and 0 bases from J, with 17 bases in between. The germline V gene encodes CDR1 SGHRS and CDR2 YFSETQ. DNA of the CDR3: TGCGCCAGCAGCGGCCGGGACACCGATTACTCTGGGGCCAACGTCCTGACTTTC. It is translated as CASSGRDTDYSGANVLTF.

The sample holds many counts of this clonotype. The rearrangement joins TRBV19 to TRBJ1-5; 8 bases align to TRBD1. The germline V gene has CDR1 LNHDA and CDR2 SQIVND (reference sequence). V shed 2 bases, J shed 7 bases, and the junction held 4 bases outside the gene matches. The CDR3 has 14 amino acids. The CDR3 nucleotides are TGTGCCAGTAGTATATCAGGGGGCAGGCAGCCCCAGCATTTT. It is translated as CASSISGGRQPQHF.

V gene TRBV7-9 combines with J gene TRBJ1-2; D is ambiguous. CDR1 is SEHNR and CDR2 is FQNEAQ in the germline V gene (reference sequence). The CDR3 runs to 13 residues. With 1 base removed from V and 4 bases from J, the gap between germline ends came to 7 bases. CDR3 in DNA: TGTGCCAGCAGCTTAGGGGCAGTCTATGGCTACACCTTC. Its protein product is CASSLGAVYGYTF.

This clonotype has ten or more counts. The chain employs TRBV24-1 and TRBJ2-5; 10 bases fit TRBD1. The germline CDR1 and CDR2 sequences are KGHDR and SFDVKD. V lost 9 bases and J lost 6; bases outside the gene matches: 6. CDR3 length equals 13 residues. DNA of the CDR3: TGTGCCACCGCGGGACAGGGGTCGCAGACCCAGTACTTC. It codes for CATAGQGSQTQYF.

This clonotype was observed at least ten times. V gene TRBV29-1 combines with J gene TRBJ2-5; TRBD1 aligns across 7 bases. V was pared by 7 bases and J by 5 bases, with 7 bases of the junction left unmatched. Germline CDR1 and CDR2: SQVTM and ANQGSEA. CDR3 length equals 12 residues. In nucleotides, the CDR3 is TGCAGCGCCAGGGGGAATGGGGAGACCCAGTACTTC. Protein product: CSARGNGETQYF.

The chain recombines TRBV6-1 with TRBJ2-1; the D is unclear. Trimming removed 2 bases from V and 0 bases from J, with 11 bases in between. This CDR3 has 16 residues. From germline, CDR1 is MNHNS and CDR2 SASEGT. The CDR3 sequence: CASSEYVASSYNEQFF. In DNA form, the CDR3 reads TGTGCCAGCAGTGAATATGTGGCCAGCTCCTACAATGAGCAGTTCTTC.

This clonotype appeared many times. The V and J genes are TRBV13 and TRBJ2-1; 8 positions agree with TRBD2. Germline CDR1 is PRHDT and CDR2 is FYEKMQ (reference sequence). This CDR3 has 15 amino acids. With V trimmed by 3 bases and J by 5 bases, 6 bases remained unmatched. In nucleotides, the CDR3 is TGTGCCAGCAGCTTCGGGGGGGCCCCAGACAATGAGCAGTTCTTC. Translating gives CASSFGGAPDNEQFF.

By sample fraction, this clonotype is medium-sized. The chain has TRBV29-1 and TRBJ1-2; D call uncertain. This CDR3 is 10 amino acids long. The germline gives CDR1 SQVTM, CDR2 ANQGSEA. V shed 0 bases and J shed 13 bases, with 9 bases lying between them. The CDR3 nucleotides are TGCAGCGTTGAAGAAGGGTCACGCACCTTC. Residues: CSVEEGSRTF.

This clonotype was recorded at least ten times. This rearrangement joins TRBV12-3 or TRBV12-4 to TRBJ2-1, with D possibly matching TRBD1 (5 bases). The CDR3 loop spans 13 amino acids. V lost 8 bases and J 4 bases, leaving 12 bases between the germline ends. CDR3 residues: CASLAGRYNEQFF. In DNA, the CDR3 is TGTGCCAGCCTGGCAGGGCGGTACAATGAGCAGTTCTTC.

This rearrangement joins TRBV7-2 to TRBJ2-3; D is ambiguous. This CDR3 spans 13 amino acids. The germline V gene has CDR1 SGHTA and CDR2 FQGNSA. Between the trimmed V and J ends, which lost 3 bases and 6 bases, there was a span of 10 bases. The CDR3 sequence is CASSFTARDTQYF. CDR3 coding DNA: TGTGCCAGCAGCTTTACCGCTAGGGATACGCAGTATTTT.

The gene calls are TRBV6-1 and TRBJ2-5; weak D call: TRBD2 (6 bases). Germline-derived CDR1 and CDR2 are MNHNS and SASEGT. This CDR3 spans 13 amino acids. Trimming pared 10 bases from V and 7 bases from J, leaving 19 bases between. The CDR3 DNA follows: TGTGCCACCACCGTAACGACTAGTGGGACCCAGTACTTC. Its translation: CATTVTTSGTQYF.

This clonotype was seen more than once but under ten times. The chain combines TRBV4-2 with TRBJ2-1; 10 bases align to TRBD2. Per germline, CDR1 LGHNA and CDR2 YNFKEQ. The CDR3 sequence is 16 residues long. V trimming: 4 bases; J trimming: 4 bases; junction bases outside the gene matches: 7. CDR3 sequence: CASSRFGLAEYNEQFF. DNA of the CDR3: TGTGCCAGCAGCCGATTTGGACTAGCGGAATACAATGAGCAGTTCTTC.

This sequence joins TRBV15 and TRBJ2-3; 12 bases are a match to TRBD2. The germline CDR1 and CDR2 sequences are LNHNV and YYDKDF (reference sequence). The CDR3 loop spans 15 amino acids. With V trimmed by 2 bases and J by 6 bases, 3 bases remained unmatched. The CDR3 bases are TGTGCCACCAGCAGATCTACTAGCGGGAGGGATACGCAGTATTTT. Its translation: CATSRSTSGRDTQYF.

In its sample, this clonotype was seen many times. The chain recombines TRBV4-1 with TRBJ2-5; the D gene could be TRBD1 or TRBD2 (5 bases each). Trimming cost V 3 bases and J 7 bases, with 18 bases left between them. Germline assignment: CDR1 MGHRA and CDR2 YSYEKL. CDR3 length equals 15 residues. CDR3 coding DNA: TGCGCCAGCAGCCAGGGGGTCGGGGTAATTGGGACCCAGTACTTC. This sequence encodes CASSQGVGVIGTQYF.

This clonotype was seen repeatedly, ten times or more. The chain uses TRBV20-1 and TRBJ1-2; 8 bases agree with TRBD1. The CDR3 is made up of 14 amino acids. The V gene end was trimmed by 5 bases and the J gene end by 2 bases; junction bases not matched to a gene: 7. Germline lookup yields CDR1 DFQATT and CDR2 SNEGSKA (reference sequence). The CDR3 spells CSAGQGVSNYGYTF. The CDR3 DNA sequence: TGCAGTGCTGGACAGGGCGTATCCAACTATGGCTACACCTTC.

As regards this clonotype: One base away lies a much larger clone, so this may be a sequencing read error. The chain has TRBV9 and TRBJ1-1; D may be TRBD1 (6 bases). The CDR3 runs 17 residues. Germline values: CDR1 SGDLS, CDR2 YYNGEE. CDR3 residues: CAGSVDPIGGVNTEAFF. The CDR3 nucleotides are TGTGCCGGCAGCGTAGATCCCATAGGGGGGGTGAACACTGAAGCTTTCTTT.

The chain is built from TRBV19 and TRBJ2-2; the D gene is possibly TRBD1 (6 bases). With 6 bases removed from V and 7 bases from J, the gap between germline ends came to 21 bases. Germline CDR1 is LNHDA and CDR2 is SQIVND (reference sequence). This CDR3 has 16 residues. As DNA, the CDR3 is TGTGCCAGTAGAACCCAGGGGCAGGCCCACGTCGGGGAGCTGTTTTTT. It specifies CASRTQGQAHVGELFF.

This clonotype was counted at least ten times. The CDR3 DNA follows: TGTGCCAGTAGGTCTCTGGGAGCGAGAGAGCAGTTCTTC. Encoded protein: CASRSLGAREQFF. J is TRBJ2-1 and V is TRBV19, with TRBD2 as a possible D gene (5 bases). This CDR3 comprises 13 residues. In germline, CDR1 is LNHDA, CDR2 SQIVND (reference sequence). The germline V and J ends were trimmed by 6 bases and 10 bases, with 16 bases remaining between them.

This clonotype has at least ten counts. The CDR3 DNA sequence: TGTGCCATCATCAAAATCGAGGGTAGCTTCAATGAGCAGTTCTTC. Amino acid sequence: CAIIKIEGSFNEQFF. The genes are TRBV10-3 and TRBJ2-1, with D possibly TRBD2 on 5 matching bases. Germline V CDR1 and CDR2: ENHRY, SYGVKD. Trimming left V 7 bases short and J 6 bases short, with 19 bases between. The CDR3 totals 15 residues.